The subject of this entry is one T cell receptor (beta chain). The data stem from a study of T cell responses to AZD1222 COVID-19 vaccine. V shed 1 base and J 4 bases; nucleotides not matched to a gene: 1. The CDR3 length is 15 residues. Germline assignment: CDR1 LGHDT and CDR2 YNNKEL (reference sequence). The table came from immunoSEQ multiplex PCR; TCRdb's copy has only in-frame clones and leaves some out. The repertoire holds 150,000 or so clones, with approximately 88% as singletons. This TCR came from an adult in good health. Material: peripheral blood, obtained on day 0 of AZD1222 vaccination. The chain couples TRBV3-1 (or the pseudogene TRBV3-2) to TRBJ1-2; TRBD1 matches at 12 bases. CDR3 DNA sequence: TGTGCCAGCAGCCAAGGGGGACAGGGGGCCTATGGCTACACCTTC. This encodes CASSQGGQGAYGYTF.